The 25 T cell receptor beta chains in this list originate from one sample, sequenced in a study of blood T cell repertoires in COVID-19. TCRdb's table, derived via immunoSEQ multiplex PCR, lists solely in-frame clones and lacks some. This table holds around 200,000 clones, around 90% found once. Sequenced sample: peripheral blood. These receptor sequences come from a young woman who had recovered from COVID-19.

This clone was recorded once. This rearrangement joins TRBV5-1 to TRBJ2-3; D is unclear. The V gene lost 2 bases and the J gene lost 0 bases, with 7 bases spanning the gap. The germline V gene has CDR1 SGHRS and CDR2 YFSETQ. This CDR3 comprises 14 residues. The CDR3 nucleotides are TGCGCCAGCAGCTTTGGCAGTAGCACAGATACGCAGTATTTT. Translation gives CASSFGSSTDTQYF. Looking up the rest from reference TRBV5-1 and TRBJ2-3 gives the full variable domain: KAGVTQTPRYLIKTRGQQVTLSCSPISGHRSVSWYQQTPGQGLQFLFEYFSETQRNKGNFPGRFSGRQFSNSRSEMNVSTLELGDSALYLCASSFGSSTDTQYFGPGTRLTVL.

The V and J genes are TRBV9 and TRBJ2-1; 8 bases line up with TRBD1. J lost 0 bases, V lost 3 bases, and 5 bases had no gene match. The length of the CDR3 is 16 residues. Per germline, CDR1 SGDLS and CDR2 YYNGEE. The CDR3 region is CASSGGQVHSYNEQFF. CDR3 DNA: TGTGCCAGCAGCGGGGGACAGGTTCACTCCTACAATGAGCAGTTCTTC.

The J gene is TRBJ1-5, the V gene TRBV27; no definite D call. Trimming shortened V by 5 bases and J by 1 base, and 6 bases separated the two germline ends. There are 13 residues in the CDR3. In germline, CDR1 is MNHEY, CDR2 SMNVEV (reference sequence). The CDR3: CASSERSNQPQHF. The CDR3 DNA is TGTGCCAGCAGTGAGAGGAGCAATCAGCCCCAGCATTTT.

J is TRBJ2-7 and V is TRBV19; 12 bases line up with TRBD1. The CDR3 length is 14 residues. With V trimmed by 8 bases and J by 7 bases, 9 bases remained unmatched. CDR1 is LNHDA, CDR2 SQIVND, per germline (reference sequence). DNA for the CDR3: TGTGCCAGTTCCCCGGGACAGGGGGCGAGGGAGCAGTACTTC. Residues: CASSPGQGAREQYF.

V is TRBV29-1 and J is TRBJ2-7, with D perhaps assigned TRBD1 or TRBD2 (6 bases each). The CDR3 spans 14 residues. Germline CDR1 and CDR2: SQVTM and ANQGSEA. The V and J ends lost 7 bases and 2 bases respectively, with 18 bases between them. CDR3 DNA sequence: TGCAGCGCGGGAGACGTAGGGGGAACCTACGAGCAGTACTTC. It is translated as CSAGDVGGTYEQYF.

This clone has just a few counts. The V call is TRBV2, the J call TRBJ2-2; D perhaps matches TRBD2 (7 bases). Germline V gene lookup returns CDR1 SNHLY and CDR2 FYNNEI. V was trimmed by 1 base and J by 7 bases, leaving 19 bases between them. CDR3 size: 17 residues. The CDR3 region has the DNA TGTGCCAGCAGTGAAGGATCCGGGGGGCGCTACCACGGGGAGCTGTTTTTT. The encoded protein is CASSEGSGGRYHGELFF.

This chain joins TRBV6-5 and TRBJ2-7; the D gene is possibly TRBD2 (6 bases). The germline CDR1 and CDR2 sequences are MNHEY and SVGAGI. The CDR3 contains 11 residues. V was shortened by 8 bases and J by 1 base, with 6 bases between the two germline ends. The CDR3 DNA reads as TGTGCCAGCGGGACTTCCTACGAGCAGTACTTC. This translates into CASGTSYEQYF.

This sequence joins TRBV13 and TRBJ1-5; D remains unclear. The CDR3 has 14 amino acids. CDR1 is PRHDT, CDR2 FYEKMQ, per germline (reference sequence). The ends were cut back, 5 bases at V and 4 bases at J, with 12 bases in the middle. CDR3 DNA: TGTGCCAGCAGCACGAGGTCAGAGAATCAGCCCCAGCATTTT. It encodes CASSTRSENQPQHF.

The rearrangement joins TRBV19 to TRBJ1-1, with a possible D match to TRBD1 (5 bases). Germline V gene lookup returns CDR1 LNHDA and CDR2 SQIVND (reference sequence). V was clipped by 6 bases and J by 1 base, with 9 bases between them. This CDR3 region has 13 residues. The CDR3 DNA reads TGTGCCAGTAGCGGACACAAGAACACTGAAGCTTTCTTT. Residues: CASSGHKNTEAFF.

CDR3 in amino acids: CASSFRTGTHSEAFF. In DNA, the CDR3 is TGTGCCAGCAGTTTCCGGACAGGGACTCATTCTGAAGCTTTCTTT. V gene TRBV27 combines with J gene TRBJ1-1; TRBD1 matches at 8 bases. The CDR3 is made up of 15 amino acids. CDR1 and CDR2 from the germline V gene are MNHEY and SMNVEV (reference sequence). The V and J ends lost 3 bases and 6 bases, in that order; junction bases with no gene match: 9.

The chain employs TRBV29-1 and TRBJ1-2; D gene ambiguous. Trimming left V 3 bases short and J 3 bases short, with 8 bases between. Looked up from germline, CDR1 is SQVTM and CDR2 is ANQGSEA. The CDR3 consists of 12 residues. The CDR3 region has the DNA TGCAGCGTTGACCCAGGCGACTATGGCTACACCTTC. Translation: CSVDPGDYGYTF.

CDR3 sequence reads: CASSLGAESSYEQYF. In DNA form, the CDR3 reads TGTGCCAGCAGCCTGGGGGCGGAGAGCTCCTACGAGCAGTACTTC. The gene calls are TRBV3-1 (or the pseudogene TRBV3-2) and TRBJ2-7, with a possible D match to TRBD1 (6 bases). CDR3 length equals 15 residues. V shed 4 bases and J shed 0 bases, with 13 bases lying between them. Germline CDR1 is LGHDT and CDR2 is YNNKEL (reference sequence).

V and J are TRBV4-1 and TRBJ2-1; 9 bases agree with TRBD2. The CDR3 loop spans 17 amino acids. V dropped 3 bases and J dropped 4; count of bases not matched to a gene: 10. Germline V gene data show CDR1 as MGHRA and CDR2 as YSYEKL. DNA of the CDR3: TGCGCCAGCAGCCAGGGAGCGGGAGGAAGATTATACAATGAGCAGTTCTTC. It translates to CASSQGAGGRLYNEQFF.

CDR3 in DNA: TGTGCCAGCAGCTTATCTTCCCGCGCCACAGATACGCAGTATTTT. Translating gives CASSLSSRATDTQYF. V gene TRBV11-2 combines with J gene TRBJ2-3; D not resolved. V was cut by 2 bases and J by 2 bases, with 11 bases left in between. CDR1 SGHAT and CDR2 FQNNGV come from the germline V gene. The CDR3 consists of 15 residues.

This chain joins TRBV7-6 and TRBJ2-1; TRBD2 matches 7 bases. Trimming removed 1 base from V and 7 bases from J; junction bases left unmatched: 4. The CDR3 contains 14 residues. From germline, CDR1 is SGHVS and CDR2 FNYEAQ. DNA for the CDR3: TGTGCCAGCAGCTTAGTCGGGGGGAGTAATGAGCAGTTCTTC. Its translation is CASSLVGGSNEQFF.

In DNA, the CDR3 is TGTGCCAGCAGTCGGACAGGGACGTATGGTGAGCAGTTCTTC. Translation: CASSRTGTYGEQFF. The chain combines TRBV28 with TRBJ2-1; 8 nucleotides match TRBD1. V shed 5 bases and J 9 bases; nucleotides not matched to a gene: 9. The germline V gene encodes CDR1 MDHEN and CDR2 SYDVKM. The CDR3 consists of 14 residues.

CDR3 nucleotides: TGCGCCAGCAGCCAAGGCTCCGGAGGGGGCTGGGGCTACACCTTC. Its protein product is CASSQGSGGGWGYTF. The chain combines TRBV4-3 with TRBJ1-2; 7 nucleotides agree with TRBD1. The CDR3 has 15 residues. The V and J ends lost 1 base and 8 bases, in that order; junction bases with no gene match: 10. CDR1 and CDR2 from the germline V gene are LGHNA and YSLEER.

Here the CDR3 reads CASSLGSGVSYNEQFF. The CDR3 bases are TGTGCCAGCAGCTTAGGTTCCGGGGTCTCCTACAATGAGCAGTTCTTC. This sequence joins TRBV7-9 and TRBJ2-1; D is perhaps TRBD2 (5 bases). From germline, CDR1 is SEHNR and CDR2 FQNEAQ (reference sequence). Trimming removed 1 base from V and 0 bases from J, with 10 bases in between. The CDR3 totals 16 residues.

CDR3 nucleotides: TGTGCCAGCAGCATACAGGGGGCAATCTACGAGCAGTACTTC. This codes for CASSIQGAIYEQYF. The chain is built from TRBV5-6 and TRBJ2-7, with 9 bases lining up with TRBD1. V lost 4 bases, J lost 3 bases, and 5 bases stayed unmatched. The CDR3 runs 14 residues. CDR1 is SGHDT and CDR2 is YYEEEE in the germline V gene.

The rearrangement uses TRBV6-4 and TRBJ2-5, with TRBD1 as a possible D gene (6 bases). The CDR3 sequence is 15 residues long. Germline CDR1 is MRHNA and CDR2 is SNTAGT. Trimming left V 4 bases short and J 5 bases short, with 17 bases between. As DNA, the CDR3 is TGTGCCAGCAGTGCGTTTACAGGGTTGTGCGAGACCCAGTACTTC. As protein: CASSAFTGLCETQYF.

J is TRBJ2-7 and V is TRBV11-3, with TRBD2 matching over 11 bases. V gave up 3 bases and J gave up 7 bases; unmatched junction bases: 11. Germline lookup yields CDR1 SGHNT and CDR2 YENEEA. The CDR3 loop spans 16 amino acids. The CDR3 nucleotides are TGTGCCAGCAGCTTGGGCCGGACTAGCGGGCCGGGGGAGCAGTACTTC. This encodes CASSLGRTSGPGEQYF.

The J gene is TRBJ2-1, the V gene TRBV11-1, with 8 bases fitting TRBD2. The length of the CDR3 is 15 residues. The V gene's germline CDR1 is SGHAT and CDR2 FQDESV (reference sequence). Losses at the gene ends were 5 bases for V and 3 bases for J; bases not matched to a gene: 6. CDR3 in amino acids: CASSPSSGYYNEQFF. DNA of the CDR3: TGTGCCAGCAGCCCGTCTAGCGGGTACTACAATGAGCAGTTCTTC.

V usage is TRBV7-9 and J usage is TRBJ2-5; a possible D gene is TRBD2 (5 bases). The germline V gene has CDR1 SEHNR and CDR2 FQNEAQ (reference sequence). This CDR3 comprises 14 residues. With 4 bases removed from V and 4 bases from J, the gap between germline ends came to 13 bases. The CDR3 DNA sequence: TGTGCCAGCAGCTCACTGGACTTTGCAGAGACCCAGTACTTC. This translates into CASSSLDFAETQYF.

This sequence joins TRBV7-9 and TRBJ1-6; 9 bases fit TRBD1. Per germline, CDR1 SEHNR and CDR2 FQNEAQ (reference sequence). V shed 6 bases and J 9 bases; nucleotides not matched to a gene: 12. CDR3 length: 16 amino acids. CDR3 loop: CASRDCGTGSCSPLHF. DNA for the CDR3: TGTGCCAGCAGAGACTGTGGGACAGGGAGTTGTTCACCCCTCCACTTT.

V gene TRBV30 combines with J gene TRBJ2-1; D gene ambiguous. Trimming stripped 1 base from V and 2 bases from J, with 12 bases between. Per germline, CDR1 GTSNPN and CDR2 SVGIG (reference sequence). This CDR3 is 15 amino acids long. The DNA for the CDR3 is TGTGCCTGGAGTGACGTCGGCGGCACCTACAATGAGCAGTTCTTC. This gives the protein CAWSDVGGTYNEQFF.